This TCR beta chain comes out of a study of CD8 T cells in Susac syndrome. Notes on the study in general: A relatively small number of individuals underwent TCR sequencing and HLA analysis.

cDNA came from about 0.5 to 1 ug RNA primed by random hexamers. Each CDR3 protein is one row after TCRdb ran MiXCR on the immunoSEQ multiplex PCR reads. Of about 150,000 distinct CDR3 sequences listed, roughly 95% are singletons. Of note for this clonotype: Its target is not known.

Negative isolation yielded CD4+ and CD8+ T cells, and FACS enriched TEMRA cells. Material: CD8+ T cells from PBMCs. This clonotype was obtained from a human donor with multiple sclerosis.

CDR3 nucleotide sequence: TGTGCCAGCAGTCTATGGGGGGGGGCCAACGTCCTGACTTTC. Its protein is CASSLWGGANVLTF. The rearrangement uses TRBV6-6 and TRBJ2-6; tentatively, D is TRBD1 or TRBD2 (5 bases each). Germline CDR1 and CDR2: MNHNY and SVGAGI (reference sequence). V was pared by 5 bases and J by 4 bases, with 9 bases between. The CDR3 is 14 amino acids.